This is a list of T cell receptor beta chains from one sample in a study of blood T cells in healthy people across ages. TCRdb reanalysed the 5' RACE reads using MiXCR and keeps one entry per CDR3 protein. In the table there are about 970,000 distinct CDR3 sequences, roughly half of which are singletons. Input material: blood. These receptors came from a woman aged 55-69 years in good health. Each CDR3 is given with its conserved first and last residue. The order of the fields is J gene, clone size, D gene, V gene, CDR3 protein, CDR3 DNA. A D gene is named only where the DNA matches it firmly. Clone size is stated in some rows and not others, as once, few, many or a class when expanded.

TRBJ1-2,NA,NA,TRBV6-1,CASSRPLRRETNYGYTF,TGTGCCAGCAGTCGACCCTTGCGCAGGGAAACTAACTATGGCTACACCTTC
TRBJ2-3,NA,TRBD1,TRBV20-1,CSAPQGAWSTDTQYF,TGCAGTGCGCCCCAGGGGGCTTGGAGCACAGATACGCAGTATTTT
TRBJ1-4,NA,NA,TRBV5-1,CASSWTASRNEKLFF,TGCGCCAGCAGCTGGACAGCGTCCCGCAATGAAAAACTGTTTTTT
TRBJ2-7,NA,NA,TRBV9,CASSVGGSGEQYF,TGTGCCAGCAGCGTAGGAGGGTCAGGCGAGCAGTACTTC
TRBJ2-1,NA,NA,TRBV4-1,CASSQDWRRELGETQFF,TGCGCCAGCAGCCAAGATTGGAGGAGGGAGTTGGGAGAGACCCAGTTCTTC
TRBJ1-2,NA,NA,TRBV28,CASSSTPGLNGYTF,TGTGCCAGCAGTTCCACTCCAGGGTTGAACGGCTACACCTTC
TRBJ2-7,few,TRBD2,TRBV15,CATSREYTSGRHEQYF,TGTGCCACCAGCAGAGAATATACTAGCGGGAGACACGAGCAGTACTTC
TRBJ2-7,NA,NA,TRBV20-1,CSARDGERYEQYF,TGCAGTGCTAGAGATGGGGAAAGGTACGAGCAGTACTTC
TRBJ2-6,NA,TRBD1,TRBV4-1,CASSHRDRLHSGADVLTF,TGCGCCAGCAGCCACCGGGACAGGTTACACTCTGGGGCCGACGTCCTGACTTTC
TRBJ2-7,few,NA,TRBV6-2/TRBV6-3,CASSYSGLRSYEQYF,TGTGCCAGCAGTTATAGCGGACTACGCTCCTACGAGCAGTACTTC
TRBJ1-6,NA,NA,TRBV21-1,CASSPRDSCSYNSPLHF,TGTGCCAGCAGCCCTCGGGACAGTTGCTCCTATAATTCACCCCTCCACTTT
TRBJ2-3,NA,TRBD2,TRBV28,CASTAYWSGSGRGDTQYF,TGTGCCAGCACCGCTTATTGGTCTGGGAGCGGGAGGGGAGATACGCAGTATTTT
TRBJ2-4,NA,NA,TRBV28,CASTGTMMANIQYF,TGTGCCAGCACCGGGACGATGATGGCGAACATTCAGTACTTC
TRBJ2-1,NA,NA,TRBV3-1,CASSPTRLNEQFF,TGTGCCAGCAGCCCGACCCGCTTGAATGAGCAGTTCTTC
TRBJ2-7,few,TRBD1,TRBV28,CASSLMGQGAYEQYF,TGTGCCAGCAGTCTTATGGGGCAGGGGGCCTACGAGCAGTACTTC
TRBJ2-1,NA,TRBD2,TRBV6-5,CASTQGTSANNEQFF,TGTGCCAGCACTCAAGGGACTAGCGCGAACAATGAGCAGTTCTTC
TRBJ2-3,NA,NA,TRBV28,CASGPPGRRTDTQYF,TGTGCCAGCGGGCCTCCCGGGCGCCGCACAGATACGCAGTATTTT
TRBJ2-7,NA,NA,TRBV7-9,CASSSLTGNSYEQYF,TGTGCCAGCAGCTCCCTTACAGGGAACTCCTACGAGCAGTACTTC
TRBJ2-7,NA,NA,TRBV14,CASSQDPSAEQYF,TGTGCCAGCAGCCAAGACCCTAGCGCCGAGCAGTACTTC
TRBJ2-7,few,NA,TRBV28,CASSLLWGGDEFDEQYF,TGTGCCAGCAGCTTACTGTGGGGTGGGGACGAGTTCGACGAGCAGTACTTC
TRBJ2-4,NA,NA,TRBV6-2/TRBV6-3,CASTPGAGERNIQYF,TGTGCCAGCACCCCGGGGGCAGGGGAAAGAAACATTCAGTACTTC
TRBJ2-7,few,NA,TRBV20-1,CSVDDSSYEQYF,TGCAGTGTAGATGACAGTTCCTACGAGCAGTACTTC
TRBJ2-6,NA,NA,TRBV7-2,CASSLLTSGANVLTF,TGTGCCAGCAGCTTACTTACCTCTGGGGCCAACGTCCTGACTTTC
TRBJ1-3,NA,NA,TRBV9,CASSAPQGGTPGTIYF,TGTGCCAGCAGCGCCCCACAGGGAGGGACGCCAGGGACCATATATTTT
TRBJ1-2,few,TRBD1,TRBV5-5,CASSARDRLNYGYTF,TGTGCCAGCAGCGCCCGGGACAGATTAAACTATGGCTACACCTTC
TRBJ2-4,NA,NA,TRBV29-1,CSALTEYIQYF,TGCAGCGCATTGACGGAATACATTCAGTACTTC
TRBJ1-2,few,NA,TRBV4-2,CASSPRGGRQAYGYTF,TGTGCCAGCAGTCCGCGGGGGGGGCGTCAGGCCTATGGCTACACCTTC
TRBJ2-1,few,TRBD1,TRBV7-2,CASTSRQGGSYNEQFF,TGTGCCAGCACCTCTAGACAGGGGGGCTCCTACAATGAGCAGTTCTTC
TRBJ2-5,NA,TRBD2,TRBV4-3,CASSQDEAGGPETQYF,TGCGCCAGCAGCCAAGATGAGGCGGGAGGCCCAGAGACCCAGTACTTC
TRBJ1-4,once,TRBD1,TRBV5-5,CASSFGGQGDEKLFF,TGTGCCAGCAGCTTCGGCGGACAGGGAGATGAAAAACTGTTTTTT
TRBJ2-7,NA,NA,TRBV4-3,CASSQGGGPLREQYF,TGCGCCAGCAGCCAAGGGGGCGGACCCCTCAGAGAGCAGTACTTC
TRBJ2-7,few,TRBD1,TRBV5-5,CASTTGDSYEQYF,TGTGCCAGCACAACAGGGGACTCCTACGAGCAGTACTTC